Listed here are 18 T cell receptor beta chains from one sample, sequenced in a study of vaccination effects on CD4 cells after COVID-19. For these TCRs, the target antigens are not known. Expansion with viral peptide pools was applied to antigen-specific CD4+ T cells by the ViraFEST assay prior to sequencing. The authors isolated CD4+ T cells after around nine days of culture. PCR-confirmed SARS-CoV-2 infection occurred in the person between March and December 2020. Data came from immunoSEQ multiplex PCR; TCRdb stores just in-frame clones and leaves some out. The sample lists approximately 31,000 clones, 55% to 75% occurring once. Sequenced here: CD4+ T cells from PBMCs cultured with a peptide pool, sampled before COVID-19 vaccination. The receptors were gathered from a human donor who had a prior SARS-CoV-2 infection.

The chain recombines TRBV7-2 with TRBJ2-3; D unclear. This CDR3 has 13 amino acids. V was cut by 1 base and J by 4 bases, with 6 bases left in between. Germline V gene lookup returns CDR1 SGHTA and CDR2 FQGNSA. The CDR3 DNA sequence: TGTGCCAGCAGCTTAGAACAGTCAGATACGCAGTATTTT. Its protein product is CASSLEQSDTQYF.

The V call is TRBV5-4, the J call TRBJ2-7, with D perhaps matching TRBD2 (7 bases). CDR1 is SGHNT and CDR2 is YYREEE in the germline V gene (reference sequence). V shed 1 base and J shed 7 bases, with 18 bases lying between them. This CDR3 spans 15 amino acids. The CDR3 DNA follows: TGTGCCAGCAGCTTGTTGGGGGGGCCCTTCTCTGAGCAGTACTTC. Protein sequence: CASSLLGGPFSEQYF.

This sequence joins TRBV27 and TRBJ2-5; D is unclear. The CDR3 covers 21 residues. Per the germline V gene, CDR1 is MNHEY and CDR2 is SMNVEV (reference sequence). V gave up 6 bases and J gave up 4 bases, with 36 bases separating them. CDR3 region: CASRPFVGLRTPPGSLETQYF. CDR3 nucleotide sequence: TGTGCCAGCAGACCCTTTGTAGGTCTTAGAACCCCGCCAGGTTCATTAGAGACCCAGTACTTC.

The chain uses TRBV19 and TRBJ1-4; 10 nucleotides match TRBD1. Looked up from germline, CDR1 is LNHDA and CDR2 is SQIVND (reference sequence). The ends lost 4 bases at V and 8 bases at J; junction bases unmatched: 4. CDR3 size: 14 residues. CDR3 sequence: CASSRGTGVEKLFF. In DNA, the CDR3 is TGTGCCAGTAGTAGGGGGACAGGGGTCGAAAAACTGTTTTTT.

The genes are TRBV10-2 and TRBJ1-5; D might be TRBD1 (6 bases). CDR1 and CDR2 from the germline V gene are WSHSY and SAAADI. The V gene lost 3 bases and the J gene lost 6 bases, with 6 bases spanning the gap. This CDR3 is built from 12 residues. CDR3 amino acids: CASSDRGQPQHF. The CDR3 bases are TGCGCCAGCAGTGACAGGGGTCAGCCCCAGCATTTT.

This chain joins TRBV10-3 and TRBJ2-7; 11 bases line up with TRBD1. Germline assignment: CDR1 ENHRY and CDR2 SYGVKD. This CDR3 region has 14 residues. Unmatched junction bases numbered 3, after V lost 2 bases and J lost 6 bases. The CDR3 loop is CAISEDGQGAEQYF. In nucleotides, the CDR3 is TGTGCCATCAGTGAGGACGGACAGGGGGCCGAGCAGTACTTC.

The genes are TRBV5-5 and TRBJ1-6, with D unclear. Between the trimmed V and J ends, which lost 2 bases and 0 bases, there was a span of 12 bases. The CDR3 spans 17 residues. Germline V gene sequence: CDR1 SGHKS, CDR2 YYEKEE (reference sequence). The DNA of the CDR3 is TGTGCCAGCAGCTTCCGGGTCGAGAGCTCCTATAATTCACCCCTCCACTTT. This sequence encodes CASSFRVESSYNSPLHF.

This chain links TRBV6-5 with TRBJ1-3; D not certain. V was clipped by 6 bases and J by 0 bases, with 12 bases between them. Germline CDR1 is MNHEY and CDR2 is SVGAGI. The CDR3 has 15 residues. CDR3 DNA: TGTGCCAGCAGCCTCTCCATGCACTCTGGAAACACCATATATTTT. Translated: CASSLSMHSGNTIYF.

The chain carries TRBV7-8 and TRBJ2-7; 7 bases are a match to TRBD2. This CDR3 is 14 amino acids long. Germline CDR1 and CDR2: SGHVS and FQNEAQ. V shed 0 bases, J shed 7 bases, and the junction held 6 bases outside the gene matches. Written as DNA, the CDR3 is TGTGCCAGCAGCTTAGCGTGGTCTAGCGGTGAGCAGTACTTC. Translated, it gives CASSLAWSSGEQYF.

The V gene is TRBV10-3, the J gene TRBJ1-2; 11 nucleotides agree with TRBD1. Looked up from germline, CDR1 is ENHRY and CDR2 is SYGVKD. The trim removed 2 bases at V and 6 bases at J, leaving 5 bases unmatched. This CDR3 has 15 amino acids. The CDR3 DNA reads as TGTGCCATCAGTGAGCGGACAGGGGGCTCCGATGGCTACACCTTC. This encodes CAISERTGGSDGYTF.

V usage is TRBV7-2 and J usage is TRBJ2-5, with TRBD2 matching 8 bases. The length of the CDR3 is 15 residues. Losses at the gene ends were 4 bases for V and 4 bases for J; bases not matched to a gene: 8. The germline CDR1 and CDR2 sequences are SGHTA and FQGNSA. CDR3 bases: TGTGCCAGCAGCTCTAACGGGGGGGCCGGAGAGACCCAGTACTTC. This gives the protein CASSSNGGAGETQYF.

This clone was observed a few times. The V and J genes are TRBV27 and TRBJ1-5; 10 bases align to TRBD1. V shed 4 bases, J shed 6 bases, and the junction held 9 bases outside the gene matches. CDR1 is MNHEY, CDR2 SMNVEV, per germline (reference sequence). The CDR3 has 16 amino acids. This CDR3 is CASSSIGTGDGQPQHF. In DNA form, the CDR3 reads TGTGCCAGCAGTTCCATCGGGACAGGGGACGGTCAGCCCCAGCATTTT.

To note about this clone: The junction departs from the called germline gene at one end, perhaps through a read error. The chain has TRBV11-2 and TRBJ2-7; TRBD2 agrees at 11 bases. Germline CDR1 reads SGHAT; CDR2 reads FQNNGV. The CDR3 loop spans 12 amino acids. The CDR3 nucleotides are TGTGCCAGCAGCTTCCAGGGACTAGCGGAGGACTTC. This encodes CASSFQGLAEDF.

This clone has more than one count but fewer than ten. This chain links TRBV5-5 with TRBJ1-2; D not certain. The ends were cut back, 1 base at V and 4 bases at J, with 14 bases in the middle. The CDR3 extends over 15 amino acids. From germline, CDR1 is SGHKS and CDR2 YYEKEE (reference sequence). The CDR3 nucleotides are TGTGCCAGCAGCTTGAACCCGGGATCAGGCTATGGCTACACCTTC. Its protein product is CASSLNPGSGYGYTF.

About this clone itself: A junction end diverges from the germline sequence, so it may reflect a read error. The V gene is TRBV13, the J gene TRBJ2-7; TRBD2 matches 9 bases. The CDR3 spans 15 residues. Germline values: CDR1 PRHDT, CDR2 FYEKMQ (reference sequence). The CDR3 DNA sequence: TGTGCCAGCGGCTTGGGGGGACTAGCCGTTTACGAGCAGTACTTC. Residues: CASGLGGLAVYEQYF.

The chain carries TRBV2 and TRBJ2-3; 8 nucleotides line up with TRBD2. Germline trimming cut 7 bases from V and 8 bases from J; bases unmatched to any gene: 8. CDR1 and CDR2 (germline): SNHLY, FYNNEI. The CDR3 spans 13 residues. The DNA for the CDR3 is TGTGCCAGCAACCCAGCGGGAGTTGGTACGCAGTATTTT. Its protein is CASNPAGVGTQYF.

The genes are TRBV21-1 and TRBJ2-5; the table calls TRBD2, which could not be checked here. TRBV21-1 corresponds to a pseudogene. This CDR3 region has 16 residues. CDR3 sequence reads: CASSGGGQKYQETQYF. CDR3 nucleotides: TGTGCCAGCAGCGGGGGGGGGCAGAAGTACCAAGAGACCCAGTACTTC.

The rearrangement uses TRBV6-2 or TRBV6-3 and TRBJ2-1; D is perhaps TRBD2 (6 bases). Germline CDR1 reads MNHEY; CDR2 reads SVGEGT. V was shortened by 5 bases and J by 6 bases, with 20 bases between the two germline ends. The CDR3 is made up of 16 amino acids. For the CDR3, the DNA is TGTGCCAGCAGTCCGCAGGGACCGGGAGCGGTCAATGAGCAGTTCTTC. It specifies CASSPQGPGAVNEQFF.